This TCR beta chain comes out of a study of breast tumors, draining lymph nodes, adjacent tissues. There are 12 residues in the CDR3. The V and J ends lost 3 bases and 6 bases respectively, with 8 bases between them. The germline CDR1 and CDR2 sequences are SNHLY and FYNNEI. Breast cancer patients provided tissue from their axillary draining lymph nodes. General observations from the study: Findings are consistent with lymph node origin and intratumoral expansion of most tumor T cells.

In TCRdb, the multiplex PCR reads were re-called with MiXCR into one record per CDR3 protein. This table has roughly 86,000 distinct CDR3 sequences, approximately 19% appearing once. The sample holds many counts of this clonotype. The antigen is unknown. Input material: axillary lymph node tissue. The J gene is TRBJ2-5, the V gene TRBV2; D not resolved. This clonotype originated in a female donor with breast cancer. Some clones in this sample may be carry-over from other donors' samples. This CDR3 reads CASSEPAKTQYF. CDR3 sequence (DNA): TGTGCCAGCAGTGAGCCTGCGAAGACCCAGTACTTC.